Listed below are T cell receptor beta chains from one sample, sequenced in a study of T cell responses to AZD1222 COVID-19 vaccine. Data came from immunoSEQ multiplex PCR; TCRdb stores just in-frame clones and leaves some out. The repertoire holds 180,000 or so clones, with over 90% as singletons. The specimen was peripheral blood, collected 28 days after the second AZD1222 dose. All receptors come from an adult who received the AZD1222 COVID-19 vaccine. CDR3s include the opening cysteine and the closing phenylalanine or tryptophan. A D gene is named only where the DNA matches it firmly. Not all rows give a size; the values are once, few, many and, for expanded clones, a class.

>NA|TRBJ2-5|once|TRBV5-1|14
TGCGCCAGCAGCTTGGAAGGGGCGGTGGAGACCCAGTACTTC
CASSLEGAVETQYF
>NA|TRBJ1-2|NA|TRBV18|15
TGTGCCAGCTCACCAGACTCGGGGGGCAGGTATGGCTACACCTTC
CASSPDSGGRYGYTF
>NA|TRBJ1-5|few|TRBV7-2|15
TGTGCCAGCAGCTTACAAGGAACCACCAATCAGCCCCAGCATTTT
CASSLQGTTNQPQHF
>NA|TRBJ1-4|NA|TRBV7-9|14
TGTGCCAGCAGCTCGACCGATCGACCCGAAAAACTGTTTTTT
CASSSTDRPEKLFF
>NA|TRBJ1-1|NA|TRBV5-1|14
TGCGCCAGCAGCTACCGACAGTTTAACACTGAAGCTTTCTTT
CASSYRQFNTEAFF
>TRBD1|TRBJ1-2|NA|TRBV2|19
TGTGCCAGCAGTACAAAAATTTCGGGACAGCCCCTAATAAACTATGGCTACACCTTC
CASSTKISGQPLINYGYTF
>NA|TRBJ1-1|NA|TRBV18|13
TGTGCCAGCTCAGGGCAGAAGAACACTGAAGCTTTCTTT
CASSGQKNTEAFF
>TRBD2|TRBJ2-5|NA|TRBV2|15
TGTGCCAGCAGAGCACTAGCGGGGGGGCCCGAGACCCAGTACTTC
CASRALAGGPETQYF
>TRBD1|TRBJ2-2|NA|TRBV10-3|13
TGTGCCACCGGACAGGGGAGCGCCGGGGAGCTGTTTTTT
CATGQGSAGELFF
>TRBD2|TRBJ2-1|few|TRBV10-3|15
TGTGCCATACGGACTAGCGGGAGGTCCAACAATGAGCAGTTCTTC
CAIRTSGRSNNEQFF
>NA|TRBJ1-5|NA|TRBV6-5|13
TGTGCCAGCGCTGACAGATACAATCAGCCCCAGCATTTT
CASADRYNQPQHF
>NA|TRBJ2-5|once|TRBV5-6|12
TGTGCCAGCAGCCAGACTAGAGAGACCCAGTACTTC
CASSQTRETQYF
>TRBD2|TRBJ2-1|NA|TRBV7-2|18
TGTGCCAGCAGGCCTACTAGCGGGGGCGGAGGCTCCTACAATGAGCAGTTCTTC
CASRPTSGGGGSYNEQFF
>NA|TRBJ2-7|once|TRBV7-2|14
TGTGCCAGCAGCTTAAGAGGGGACACCTACGAGCAGTACTTC
CASSLRGDTYEQYF
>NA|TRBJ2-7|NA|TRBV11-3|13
TGTGCCAGCGCCTCCGGGAGTGAGCACGAGCAGTACTTC
CASASGSEHEQYF
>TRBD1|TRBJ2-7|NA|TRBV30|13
TGTGCCTGGAGCGCCGGGACAGGGACCGAGCAGTACTTC
CAWSAGTGTEQYF
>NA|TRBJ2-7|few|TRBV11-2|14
TGTGCCAGCAGCTTAGTGAGGGGGTCCTACGAGCAGTACTTC
CASSLVRGSYEQYF
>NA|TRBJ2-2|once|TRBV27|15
TGTGCCAGCAGTTCCCGGACGGCGAACACCGGGGAGCTGTTTTTT
CASSSRTANTGELFF
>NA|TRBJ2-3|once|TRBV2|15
TGTGCCAGCAGTGACGAGCGAATAAGCACAGATACGCAGTATTTT
CASSDERISTDTQYF
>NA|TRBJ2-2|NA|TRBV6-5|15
TGTGCCAGCAGTTACTCCCCCGGAAACACCGGGGAGCTGTTTTTT
CASSYSPGNTGELFF
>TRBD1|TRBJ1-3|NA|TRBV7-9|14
TGTGCCAGCAGCCCAGGGGGGAAGGGAAACACCATATATTTT
CASSPGGKGNTIYF
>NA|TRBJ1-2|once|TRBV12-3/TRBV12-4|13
TGTGCCAGCAGTTTAGGGGGGCGTGCTGGCTACACCTTC
CASSLGGRAGYTF
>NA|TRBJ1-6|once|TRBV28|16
TGTGCCAGCAGTTTCGCCAGTAGCTCCTATAATTCACCCCTCCACTTT
CASSFASSSYNSPLHF
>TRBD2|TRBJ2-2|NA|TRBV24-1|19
TGTGCCACCAGTGATTACCCAGGGGGACTAGCGGGACTCACCGGGGAGCTGTTTTTT
CATSDYPGGLAGLTGELFF
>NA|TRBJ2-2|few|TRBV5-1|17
TGCGCCAGCAGCTTGAGATCCCTCCAGGGTATCACCGGGGAGCTGTTTTTT
CASSLRSLQGITGELFF
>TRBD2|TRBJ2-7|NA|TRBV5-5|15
TGTGCCAGCAGCCGGACTAGCGGGAGGCTCTACGAGCAGTACTTC
CASSRTSGRLYEQYF
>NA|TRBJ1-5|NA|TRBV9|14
TGTGCCAGCAGCCCAGGGTTCAGCAATCAGCCCCAGCATTTT
CASSPGFSNQPQHF
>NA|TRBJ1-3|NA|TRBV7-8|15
TGTGCCAGCAGCCCACAGACCCTCTCTGGAAACACCATATATTTT
CASSPQTLSGNTIYF
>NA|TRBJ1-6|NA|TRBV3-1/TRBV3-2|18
TGTGCCAGCAGCCAAGATCCGCCGTCGAGCTCCTATAATTCACCCCTCCACTTT
CASSQDPPSSSYNSPLHF
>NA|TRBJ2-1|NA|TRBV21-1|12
TGTGCCAGCAGCAAAGGAGCGGGTGAGCAGTTCTTC
CASSKGAGEQFF
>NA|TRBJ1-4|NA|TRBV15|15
TGTGCCACCAGCAGAGATTACAGGGATAATGAAAAACTGTTTTTT
CATSRDYRDNEKLFF
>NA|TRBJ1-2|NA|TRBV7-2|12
TGTGCCAGCAGCCCCCAGGGGTATGGCTACACCTTC
CASSPQGYGYTF
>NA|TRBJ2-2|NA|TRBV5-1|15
TGCGCCAGCAGCCCTGGTGCGGGGCGCGCCGGGGAGCTGTTTTTT
CASSPGAGRAGELFF
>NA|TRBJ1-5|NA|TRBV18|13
TGTGCCAGCTCACCGTCGGGTTATCAGCCCCAGCATTTT
CASSPSGYQPQHF
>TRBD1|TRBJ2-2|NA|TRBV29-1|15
TGCAGCGTAAGAACCGGGACAGGGGGCATCGGGGAGCTGTTTTTT
CSVRTGTGGIGELFF
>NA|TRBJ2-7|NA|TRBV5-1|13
TGCGCCAGCAGCTTGGCCGCTTCCTACGAGCAGTACTTC
CASSLAASYEQYF
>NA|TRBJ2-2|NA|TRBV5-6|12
TGTGCCAGCAGCCCGTCCCCCGGGGAGCTGTTTTTT
CASSPSPGELFF
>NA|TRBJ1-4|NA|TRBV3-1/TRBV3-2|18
TGTGCCAGCAGCCCCAAGGAAGGGGGGTTTAGGGGTAATGAAAAACTGTTTTTT
CASSPKEGGFRGNEKLFF
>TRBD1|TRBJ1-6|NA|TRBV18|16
TGTGCCAGCTCACCTTCCGGGACAGGGGTCGGGTCACCCCTCCACTTT
CASSPSGTGVGSPLHF
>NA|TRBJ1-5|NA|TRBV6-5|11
TGTGCCAGTAAGGAAAATCAGCCCCAGCATTTT
CASKENQPQHF
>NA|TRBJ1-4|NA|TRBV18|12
TGTGCCAGCTCGCCCGGGCGGGAAAAACTGTTTTTT
CASSPGREKLFF
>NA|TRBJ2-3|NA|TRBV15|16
TGTGCCACCAGCAGAGAGCCAGAAGCTAGCACAGATACGCAGTATTTT
CATSREPEASTDTQYF
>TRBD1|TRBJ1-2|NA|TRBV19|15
TGTGCCAGTAGTAACCCAGGGGGCTCTAACTATGGCTACACCTTC
CASSNPGGSNYGYTF
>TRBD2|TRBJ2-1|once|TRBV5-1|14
TGCGCCAGCAGCATCCGGACTAGCAACAATGAGCAGTTCTTC
CASSIRTSNNEQFF
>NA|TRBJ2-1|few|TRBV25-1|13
TGTGCCAGCAGTGAAAACCCCTCCGGTGAGCAGTTCTTC
CASSENPSGEQFF
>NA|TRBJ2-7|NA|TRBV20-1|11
TGCAGTGCTAGGGAGTTCTACGAGCAGTACTTC
CSAREFYEQYF
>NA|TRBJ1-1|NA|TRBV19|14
TGTGCCAGTAGTATGGGCAGGGGCTCGTTCAGGGCTTTCTTT
CASSMGRGSFRAFF
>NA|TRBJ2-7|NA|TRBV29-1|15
TGCAGCGTTGACGTGGCGGGGAGAGGGGTTTACGAGCAGTACTTC
CSVDVAGRGVYEQYF